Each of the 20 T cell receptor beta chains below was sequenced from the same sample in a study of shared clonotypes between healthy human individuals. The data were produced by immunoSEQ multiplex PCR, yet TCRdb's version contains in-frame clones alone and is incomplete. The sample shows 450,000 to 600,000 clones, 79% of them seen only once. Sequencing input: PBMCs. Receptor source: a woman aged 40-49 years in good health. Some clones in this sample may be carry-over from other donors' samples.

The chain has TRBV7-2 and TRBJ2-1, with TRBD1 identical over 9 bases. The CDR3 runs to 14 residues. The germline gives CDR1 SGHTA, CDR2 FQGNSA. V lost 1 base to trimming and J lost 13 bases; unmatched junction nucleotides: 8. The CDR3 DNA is TGTGCCAGCAGCTTAGTTACAGGGGGCGCGGTTCAGTTCTTC. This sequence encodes CASSLVTGGAVQFF.

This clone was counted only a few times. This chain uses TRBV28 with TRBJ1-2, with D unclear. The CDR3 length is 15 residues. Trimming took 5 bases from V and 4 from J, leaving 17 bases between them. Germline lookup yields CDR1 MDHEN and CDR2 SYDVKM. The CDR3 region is CASSLTNVEPYGYTF. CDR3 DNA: TGTGCCAGCAGTCTAACTAACGTAGAGCCCTATGGCTACACCTTC.

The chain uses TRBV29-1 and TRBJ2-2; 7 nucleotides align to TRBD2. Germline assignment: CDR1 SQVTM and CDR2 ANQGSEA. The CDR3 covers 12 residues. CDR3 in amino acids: CRGGRELRELFF. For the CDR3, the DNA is TGCAGAGGTGGGCGGGAGTTGCGGGAGCTGTTTTTT.

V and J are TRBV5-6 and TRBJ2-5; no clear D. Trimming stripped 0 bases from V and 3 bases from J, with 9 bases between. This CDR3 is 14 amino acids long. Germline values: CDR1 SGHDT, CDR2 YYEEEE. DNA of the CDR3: TGTGCCAGCAGCTTGGCCGGTGGGGAAGAGACCCAGTACTTC. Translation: CASSLAGGEETQYF.

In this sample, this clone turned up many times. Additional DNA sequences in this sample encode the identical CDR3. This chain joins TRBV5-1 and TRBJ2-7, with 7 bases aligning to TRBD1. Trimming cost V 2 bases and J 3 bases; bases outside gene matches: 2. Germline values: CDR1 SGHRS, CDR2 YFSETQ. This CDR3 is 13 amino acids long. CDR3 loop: CASSFDRVYEQYF. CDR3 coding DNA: TGCGCCAGCAGCTTCGACAGGGTCTACGAGCAGTACTTC.

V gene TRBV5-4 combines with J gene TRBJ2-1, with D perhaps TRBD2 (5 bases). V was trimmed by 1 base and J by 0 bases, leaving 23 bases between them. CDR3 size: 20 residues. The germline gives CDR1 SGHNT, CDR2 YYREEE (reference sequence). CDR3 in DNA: TGTGCCAGCAGCTTGACCACTGGCGGGCCTGACCCGAGCTCCTACAATGAGCAGTTCTTC. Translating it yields CASSLTTGGPDPSSYNEQFF.

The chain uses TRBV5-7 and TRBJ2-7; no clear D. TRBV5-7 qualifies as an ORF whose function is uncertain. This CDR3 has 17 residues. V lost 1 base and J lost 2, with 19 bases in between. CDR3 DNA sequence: TGTGCCAGCAGCTTGCGAAGTTTCCCCTCCTTTGCCTACGAGCAGTACTTC. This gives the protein CASSLRSFPSFAYEQYF.

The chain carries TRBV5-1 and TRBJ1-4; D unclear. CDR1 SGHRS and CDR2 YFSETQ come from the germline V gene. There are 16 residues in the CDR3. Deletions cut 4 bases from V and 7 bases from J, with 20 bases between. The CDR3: CASSTLGDPKVEKLFF. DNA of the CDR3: TGCGCCAGCAGCACCCTGGGAGACCCCAAAGTTGAAAAACTGTTTTTT.

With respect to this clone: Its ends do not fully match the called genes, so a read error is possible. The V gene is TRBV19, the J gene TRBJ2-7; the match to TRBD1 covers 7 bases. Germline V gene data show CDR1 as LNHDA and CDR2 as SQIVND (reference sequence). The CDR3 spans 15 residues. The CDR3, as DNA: TGTGCCAGTAGTATCTCCCGACAGGGCTCCTTCGAGCAGTACTTC. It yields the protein CASSISRQGSFEQYF.

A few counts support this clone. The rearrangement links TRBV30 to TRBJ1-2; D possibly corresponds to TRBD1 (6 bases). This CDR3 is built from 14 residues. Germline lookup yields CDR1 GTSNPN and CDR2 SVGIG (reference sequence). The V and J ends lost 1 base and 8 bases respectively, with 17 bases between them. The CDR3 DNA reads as TGTGCCTGGAGTGCCTTTACAGGGTCAGGCGGCTACACCTTC. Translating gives CAWSAFTGSGGYTF. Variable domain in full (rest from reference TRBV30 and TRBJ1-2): SQTIHQWPATLVQPVGSPLSLECTVEGTSNPNLYWYRQAAGRGLQLLFYSVGIGQISSEVPQNLSASRPQDRQFILSSKKLLLSDSGFYLCAWSAFTGSGGYTFGSGTRLTVV.

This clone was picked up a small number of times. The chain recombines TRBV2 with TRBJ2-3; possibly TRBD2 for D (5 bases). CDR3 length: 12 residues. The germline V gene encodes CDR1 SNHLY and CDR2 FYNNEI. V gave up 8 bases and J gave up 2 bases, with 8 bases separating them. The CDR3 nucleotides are TGTGCCAGCCTCCGGGACACAGATACGCAGTATTTT. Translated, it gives CASLRDTDTQYF. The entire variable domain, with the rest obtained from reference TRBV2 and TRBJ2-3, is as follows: EPEVTQTPSHQVTQMGQEVILRCVPISNHLYFYWYRQILGQKVEFLVSFYNNEISEKSEIFDDQFSVERPDGSNFTLKIRSTKLEDSAMYFCASLRDTDTQYFGPGTRLTVL.

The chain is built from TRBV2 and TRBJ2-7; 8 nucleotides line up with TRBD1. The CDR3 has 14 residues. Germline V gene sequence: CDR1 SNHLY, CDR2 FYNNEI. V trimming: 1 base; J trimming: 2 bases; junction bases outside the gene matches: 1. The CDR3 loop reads CASSEGGQAYEQYF. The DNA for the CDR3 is TGTGCCAGCAGTGAAGGGGGACAGGCCTACGAGCAGTACTTC. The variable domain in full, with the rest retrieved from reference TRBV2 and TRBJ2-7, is EPEVTQTPSHQVTQMGQEVILRCVPISNHLYFYWYRQILGQKVEFLVSFYNNEISEKSEIFDDQFSVERPDGSNFTLKIRSTKLEDSAMYFCASSEGGQAYEQYFGPGTRLTVT.

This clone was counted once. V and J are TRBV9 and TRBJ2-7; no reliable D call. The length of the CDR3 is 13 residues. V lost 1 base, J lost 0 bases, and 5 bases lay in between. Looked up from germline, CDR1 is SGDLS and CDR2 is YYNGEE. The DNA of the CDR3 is TGTGCCAGCAGCGTAAGTAGCTCCTACGAGCAGTACTTC. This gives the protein CASSVSSSYEQYF.

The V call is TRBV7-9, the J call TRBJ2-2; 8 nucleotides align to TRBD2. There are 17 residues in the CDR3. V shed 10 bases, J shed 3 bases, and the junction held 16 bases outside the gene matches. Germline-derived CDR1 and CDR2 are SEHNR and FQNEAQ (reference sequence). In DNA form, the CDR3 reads TGTGCCATCGAGCGGGAGCGGGAGAAAGGGTACACCGGGGAGCTGTTTTTT. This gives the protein CAIEREREKGYTGELFF.

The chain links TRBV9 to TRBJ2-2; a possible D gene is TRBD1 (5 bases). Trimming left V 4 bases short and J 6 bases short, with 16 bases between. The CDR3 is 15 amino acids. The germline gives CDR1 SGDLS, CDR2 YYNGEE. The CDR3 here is CASSPSLGVPGELFF. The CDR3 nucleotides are TGTGCCAGCAGCCCTTCTCTAGGGGTTCCCGGGGAGCTGTTTTTT.

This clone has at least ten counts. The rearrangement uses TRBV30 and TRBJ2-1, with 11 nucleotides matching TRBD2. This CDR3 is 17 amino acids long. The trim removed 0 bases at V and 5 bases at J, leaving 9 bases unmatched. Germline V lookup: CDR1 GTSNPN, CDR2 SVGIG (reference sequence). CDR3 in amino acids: CAWSVSPGGLADNEQFF. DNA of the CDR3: TGTGCCTGGAGTGTTTCCCCGGGGGGACTAGCGGACAATGAGCAGTTCTTC.

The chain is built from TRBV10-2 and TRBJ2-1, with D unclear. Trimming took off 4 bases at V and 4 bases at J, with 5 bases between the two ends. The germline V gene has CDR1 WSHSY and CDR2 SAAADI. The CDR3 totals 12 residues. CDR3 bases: TGCGCCAGCAGTGGCAGATACAATGAGCAGTTCTTC. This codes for CASSGRYNEQFF.

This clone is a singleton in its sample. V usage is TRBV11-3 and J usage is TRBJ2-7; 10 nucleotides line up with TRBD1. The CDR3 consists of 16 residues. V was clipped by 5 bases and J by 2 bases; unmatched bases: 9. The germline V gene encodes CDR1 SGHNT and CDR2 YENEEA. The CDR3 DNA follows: TGTGCCAGCAGCCCCGGGTCGGGGACAGGGGCCTACGAGCAGTACTTC. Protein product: CASSPGSGTGAYEQYF.

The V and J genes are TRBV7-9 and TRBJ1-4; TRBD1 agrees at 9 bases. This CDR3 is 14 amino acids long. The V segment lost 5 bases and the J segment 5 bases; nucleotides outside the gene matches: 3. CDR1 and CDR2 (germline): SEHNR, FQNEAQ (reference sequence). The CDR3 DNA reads TGTGCCAGCAGCCGGGACAGGGTAAATGAAAAACTGTTTTTT. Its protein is CASSRDRVNEKLFF.

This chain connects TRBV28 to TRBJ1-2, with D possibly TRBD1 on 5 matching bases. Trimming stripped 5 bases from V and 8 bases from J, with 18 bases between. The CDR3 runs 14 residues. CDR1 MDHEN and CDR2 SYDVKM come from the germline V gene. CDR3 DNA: TGTGCCAGCAGTATCACCGGGACTACGGAAGGCTACACCTTC. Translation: CASSITGTTEGYTF.